A selection of T cell receptor beta chains follows, all from one sample in a study of blood T cell repertoires in COVID-19. TCRdb's table, derived via immunoSEQ multiplex PCR, lists solely in-frame clones and lacks some. The table records some 80,000 clones, around 79% of them present only once. The specimen sequenced was peripheral blood. The receptors here all came from an elderly woman with active or convalescent COVID-19. The conserved cysteine and the conserved F or W are not part of the CDR3 here. A D gene is named only where the DNA matches it firmly.

J gene	V gene	D gene	CDR3 protein
TRBJ1-5	TRBV4-1	NA	ASSQARTDNQPQH
TRBJ2-3	TRBV7-2	TRBD2	ASSQTSGLRAGDTQY
TRBJ2-7	TRBV5-1	NA	ASSLGGLRGIEQY
TRBJ1-2	TRBV27	NA	ASSFFGSYGYT
TRBJ2-1	TRBV10-3	NA	ATRSGAGIYNEQF
TRBJ1-1	TRBV7-8	TRBD1	ASSGDRGRGNTEAF
TRBJ1-6	TRBV9	TRBD1	ASSAATGLSPLH
TRBJ2-1	TRBV28	TRBD2	ASSLGLAGGVNEQF
TRBJ2-3	TRBV7-2	NA	ASSLGWATDTQY
TRBJ2-7	TRBV15	TRBD2	ATSRVGGRAGEQY
TRBJ1-3	TRBV24-1	NA	ATRRSGNTIY
TRBJ1-4	TRBV19	NA	ASSITSSGEKLF
TRBJ1-5	TRBV27	NA	ASSLSRGNQPQH
TRBJ2-5	TRBV11-3	NA	ASSGAGTETQY
TRBJ1-4	TRBV28	NA	ASITHGEKLF
TRBJ1-2	TRBV7-9	NA	ASSLAFRQNYGYT
TRBJ2-2	TRBV7-6	TRBD2	ASSSLLASGGNTGELF
TRBJ2-2	TRBV7-2	NA	ASSSGRANTGELF
TRBJ2-2	TRBV19	TRBD2	ASGTSGKFTGELF
TRBJ2-1	TRBV5-1	TRBD2	ASRTGLAGPNNEQF
TRBJ2-2	TRBV6-5	TRBD2	ASGLPAGNGELF
TRBJ1-2	TRBV4-3	NA	ASSHLTPGGGGYT
TRBJ1-2	TRBV5-4	TRBD1	ASSLTTGSGGYT
TRBJ2-7	TRBV28	NA	ASSAPGTPPHEQY
TRBJ2-3	TRBV18	TRBD2	ASSPGGGGSTDTQY
TRBJ2-7	TRBV28	TRBD2	ASSLLGTSSYEQY
TRBJ2-4	TRBV7-2	TRBD2	ASSLDSGGAVKNIQY
TRBJ1-2	TRBV6-6	TRBD1	ASSDQGQVNYGYT
TRBJ2-7	TRBV7-2	NA	ASSFWRASYEQY
TRBJ1-1	TRBV29-1	NA	SVYRATEAF
TRBJ2-3	TRBV13	TRBD1	ASSKVGQGGTDTQY
TRBJ2-3	TRBV3-1/TRBV3-2	TRBD2	ASSHRRRLAGGGPSTDTQY
TRBJ2-2	TRBV5-1	NA	ASSSGFPNTGELF
TRBJ1-2	TRBV6-5	NA	ASRRQDGSGYT
TRBJ2-7	TRBV7-2	TRBD2	ASSLVLAGGSYEQY
TRBJ2-2	TRBV11-3	TRBD1	ASSRRDRGEGELF
TRBJ2-7	TRBV21-1	NA	ASSRTSGGPAYEQY
TRBJ1-3	TRBV15	NA	ATSIGRYKSGNTIY
TRBJ1-1	TRBV4-3	NA	ASSQDWGLGTEAF
TRBJ2-5	TRBV5-1	NA	ASSLAGRIQY
TRBJ2-7	TRBV19	TRBD2	ASRLPLAGKYEQY
TRBJ2-1	TRBV5-1	TRBD2	ASSSLLAGEHNEQF
TRBJ2-3	TRBV7-2	TRBD2	ASSTGLAGTDTQY
TRBJ2-7	TRBV2	TRBD2	ASRALTSGPYEQY
TRBJ2-7	TRBV18	TRBD1	ASSSIYHDRGYEQY
TRBJ2-3	TRBV6-6	NA	ASRREESLSTDTQY
TRBJ1-5	TRBV2	TRBD1	ASSYGQGGNQPQH
TRBJ1-4	TRBV9	TRBD1	ASSVTTGVGEKLF
TRBJ1-5	TRBV19	NA	ASSGHRSNNQPQH
TRBJ1-2	TRBV30	NA	AWSAGPILGYT
TRBJ2-3	TRBV9	NA	ASSVVGQRSTDTQY
TRBJ2-5	TRBV5-6	NA	ASSFRAEQETQY
TRBJ1-1	TRBV7-8	NA	ASSLAGGQMNTEAF
TRBJ2-3	TRBV5-4	TRBD1	ASSSEINRGSDTQY
TRBJ2-5	TRBV19	TRBD2	ASSPTSGKTQY
TRBJ1-6	TRBV6-5	TRBD1	ASRRGGYYNSPLH
TRBJ2-3	TRBV29-1	TRBD1	SSSLGQGVTDTQY